This T cell receptor (beta chain) was observed in a study of cytomegalovirus exposure and HLA in healthy donors. Study conclusions and caveats: Earlier findings revealed that most TCR beta V segments proved productive either about 87% or about 30% of the time.

Primers included in the PCR were 60 Vbeta and 13 Jbeta primers. Some clones are missing from TCRdb's copy, which holds only in-frame ones; the method was immunoSEQ multiplex PCR. The table has roughly 150,000 clones, roughly 80% seen once. J lost 2 bases, V lost 9 bases, and 12 bases had no gene match. The CDR3 length is 16 residues. In germline, CDR1 is LNHDA, CDR2 SQIVND (reference sequence). About this clone: Its antigen is unidentified. The same CDR3 can be traced to other DNA sequences in this sample.

Sequencing was carried out using PBMCs. This sequence originates from a male donor in good health and CMV-seronegative. The rearrangement links TRBV19 to TRBJ1-3; 8 bases fit TRBD1. CDR3 DNA sequence: TGTGCCAGCCGACAGGGGTTGAGCGTACCTGGAAACACCATATATTTT. It encodes CASRQGLSVPGNTIYF.